Listed below are T cell receptor beta chains from one sample, sequenced in a study of cytotoxic CD8 clonotypes in ibrutinib-treated CLL. The data were produced by immunoSEQ multiplex PCR, yet TCRdb's version contains in-frame clones alone and is incomplete. The table includes 130,000 to 150,000 clones, around three quarters detected once. The specimen comprised PBMCs, sampled after 12 months of ibrutinib treatment. The receptors derive from a human donor with chronic lymphocytic leukemia. The CDR3 runs from the conserved cysteine through the conserved F or W. The D gene is left open where the match is weak. Where a row states a size, it is once, few, many or the class of an expanded clone; other rows omit it.

V gene: TRBV30
D gene: NA
J gene: TRBJ2-5
clone size: NA
CDR3 protein: CAWTPTGYQETQYF
CDR3 DNA: TGTGCCTGGACTCCGACCGGCTATCAAGAGACCCAGTACTTC

V gene: TRBV6-5
D gene: TRBD2
J gene: TRBJ2-7
clone size: NA
CDR3 protein: CASSSPGGSYEQYF
CDR3 DNA: TGTGCCAGCAGCTCCCCCGGGGGGTCCTACGAGCAGTACTTC

V gene: TRBV10-3
D gene: NA
J gene: TRBJ2-1
clone size: NA
CDR3 protein: CAINQNRVNEQFF
CDR3 DNA: TGTGCCATTAATCAGAACAGGGTCAATGAGCAGTTCTTC

V gene: TRBV10-3
D gene: NA
J gene: TRBJ2-7
clone size: NA
CDR3 protein: CAISESGGVGYEQYF
CDR3 DNA: TGTGCCATCAGTGAGTCCGGGGGAGTCGGCTACGAGCAGTACTTC

V gene: TRBV11-2
D gene: NA
J gene: TRBJ2-5
clone size: NA
CDR3 protein: CASSGDRKTQYF
CDR3 DNA: TGTGCCAGCAGCGGAGACAGGAAGACCCAGTACTTC

V gene: TRBV9
D gene: NA
J gene: TRBJ2-1
clone size: NA
CDR3 protein: CASSPPVGEQFF
CDR3 DNA: TGTGCCAGCAGCCCCCCCGTCGGTGAGCAGTTCTTC

V gene: TRBV18
D gene: NA
J gene: TRBJ1-5
clone size: NA
CDR3 protein: CASSPRPPTDSNQPQHF
CDR3 DNA: TGTGCCAGCTCACCACGGCCTCCGACAGATAGCAATCAGCCCCAGCATTTT

V gene: TRBV14
D gene: TRBD2
J gene: TRBJ2-7
clone size: NA
CDR3 protein: CASSQDRTSVQPYEQYF
CDR3 DNA: TGTGCCAGCAGCCAAGATAGGACTAGCGTCCAACCCTACGAGCAGTACTTC

V gene: TRBV11-2
D gene: TRBD1
J gene: TRBJ2-3
clone size: once
CDR3 protein: CASSSPDREADTQYF
CDR3 DNA: TGTGCCAGCAGCTCACCGGACAGGGAAGCAGATACGCAGTATTTT

V gene: TRBV11-1
D gene: NA
J gene: TRBJ1-1
clone size: NA
CDR3 protein: CASSLPQGEAFF
CDR3 DNA: TGTGCCAGCAGCTTACCACAGGGTGAAGCTTTCTTT

V gene: TRBV2
D gene: TRBD1
J gene: TRBJ1-2
clone size: once
CDR3 protein: CASSELEDRDYGYTF
CDR3 DNA: TGTGCCAGCAGTGAATTGGAGGACAGGGACTATGGCTACACCTTC

V gene: TRBV19
D gene: TRBD2
J gene: TRBJ2-7
clone size: NA
CDR3 protein: CASSDTLAGLREQYF
CDR3 DNA: TGTGCCAGTAGTGACACCCTAGCGGGTTTACGGGAGCAGTACTTC

V gene: TRBV9
D gene: NA
J gene: TRBJ2-7
clone size: few
CDR3 protein: CASSAVGVEQYF
CDR3 DNA: TGTGCCAGCAGCGCCGTTGGGGTTGAGCAGTACTTC

V gene: TRBV19
D gene: NA
J gene: TRBJ1-5
clone size: NA
CDR3 protein: CASSITPTAGAHQPQHF
CDR3 DNA: TGTGCCAGTAGTATTACCCCGACTGCAGGGGCCCATCAGCCCCAGCATTTT

V gene: TRBV6-5
D gene: TRBD2
J gene: TRBJ2-7
clone size: NA
CDR3 protein: CASSSHSGSPHEQYF
CDR3 DNA: TGTGCCAGCAGTTCCCATAGCGGGAGTCCACACGAGCAGTACTTC

V gene: TRBV10-3
D gene: TRBD2
J gene: TRBJ2-7
clone size: NA
CDR3 protein: CAISESSGSSYEQYF
CDR3 DNA: TGTGCCATCAGTGAGTCTAGCGGGAGTTCCTACGAGCAGTACTTC

V gene: TRBV27
D gene: NA
J gene: TRBJ2-7
clone size: NA
CDR3 protein: CASSLYGDDYEQYF
CDR3 DNA: TGTGCCAGCAGTTTATATGGCGACGACTACGAGCAGTACTTC

V gene: TRBV19
D gene: NA
J gene: TRBJ2-4
clone size: NA
CDR3 protein: CASSTRTGLLAKNIQYF
CDR3 DNA: TGTGCCAGTAGTACTAGGACGGGACTTCTAGCCAAAAACATTCAGTACTTC

V gene: TRBV5-1
D gene: TRBD1
J gene: TRBJ1-2
clone size: NA
CDR3 protein: CASSLIGTGDGYTF
CDR3 DNA: TGCGCCAGCAGCTTGATCGGGACAGGGGACGGCTACACCTTC

V gene: TRBV9
D gene: TRBD2
J gene: TRBJ2-1
clone size: NA
CDR3 protein: CASSGGLAWYNEQFF
CDR3 DNA: TGTGCCAGCAGCGGGGGACTAGCTTGGTACAATGAGCAGTTCTTC

V gene: TRBV5-4
D gene: TRBD2
J gene: TRBJ2-1
clone size: once
CDR3 protein: CASSGLADSYNEQFF
CDR3 DNA: TGTGCCAGCAGCGGACTAGCGGACTCCTACAATGAGCAGTTCTTC

V gene: TRBV7-9
D gene: NA
J gene: TRBJ1-2
clone size: few
CDR3 protein: CASSFPGEEWYGYTF
CDR3 DNA: TGTGCCAGCAGCTTTCCAGGGGAAGAATGGTATGGCTACACCTTC

V gene: TRBV7-9
D gene: NA
J gene: TRBJ2-3
clone size: NA
CDR3 protein: CASSLEYGTDTQYF
CDR3 DNA: TGTGCCAGCAGCTTAGAATACGGGACAGATACGCAGTATTTT

V gene: TRBV18
D gene: TRBD2
J gene: TRBJ2-3
clone size: NA
CDR3 protein: CASSPLAGGPADTQYF
CDR3 DNA: TGTGCCAGCTCACCATTAGCGGGAGGGCCCGCAGATACGCAGTATTTT

V gene: TRBV6-5
D gene: NA
J gene: TRBJ2-1
clone size: NA
CDR3 protein: CASCPTGYNEQFF
CDR3 DNA: TGTGCCAGCTGCCCCACAGGGTACAATGAGCAGTTCTTC

V gene: TRBV19
D gene: TRBD1
J gene: TRBJ2-6
clone size: NA
CDR3 protein: CATGQVDSGANVLTF
CDR3 DNA: TGTGCCACCGGACAGGTGGACTCTGGGGCCAACGTCCTGACTTTC

V gene: TRBV7-9
D gene: TRBD1
J gene: TRBJ1-2
clone size: once
CDR3 protein: CASSYRQGPYGYTF
CDR3 DNA: TGTGCCAGCAGCTATCGACAGGGGCCCTATGGCTACACCTTC

V gene: TRBV7-2
D gene: TRBD2
J gene: TRBJ2-1
clone size: once
CDR3 protein: CASSASGTSPYNEQFF
CDR3 DNA: TGTGCCAGCAGCGCTTCCGGGACTAGCCCCTACAATGAGCAGTTCTTC

V gene: TRBV11-2
D gene: TRBD2
J gene: TRBJ2-1
clone size: NA
CDR3 protein: CASSLSGGSSYNEQFF
CDR3 DNA: TGTGCCAGCAGCTTAAGCGGGGGAAGCTCCTACAATGAGCAGTTCTTC

V gene: TRBV4-2
D gene: NA
J gene: TRBJ1-5
clone size: few
CDR3 protein: CASSQGVEPQHF
CDR3 DNA: TGTGCCAGCAGCCAAGGCGTCGAGCCCCAGCATTTT

V gene: TRBV11-2
D gene: TRBD1
J gene: TRBJ2-1
clone size: few
CDR3 protein: CASSRYRTGASSYNEQFF
CDR3 DNA: TGTGCCAGCAGCAGATACCGGACAGGGGCGTCCTCCTACAATGAGCAGTTCTTC

V gene: TRBV29-1
D gene: NA
J gene: TRBJ2-1
clone size: NA
CDR3 protein: CSVEYPPHEQFF
CDR3 DNA: TGCAGCGTTGAATACCCGCCCCATGAGCAGTTCTTC

V gene: TRBV5-6
D gene: NA
J gene: TRBJ2-7
clone size: NA
CDR3 protein: CASSLVGEQYF
CDR3 DNA: TGTGCCAGCAGCTTGGTTGGTGAGCAGTACTTC